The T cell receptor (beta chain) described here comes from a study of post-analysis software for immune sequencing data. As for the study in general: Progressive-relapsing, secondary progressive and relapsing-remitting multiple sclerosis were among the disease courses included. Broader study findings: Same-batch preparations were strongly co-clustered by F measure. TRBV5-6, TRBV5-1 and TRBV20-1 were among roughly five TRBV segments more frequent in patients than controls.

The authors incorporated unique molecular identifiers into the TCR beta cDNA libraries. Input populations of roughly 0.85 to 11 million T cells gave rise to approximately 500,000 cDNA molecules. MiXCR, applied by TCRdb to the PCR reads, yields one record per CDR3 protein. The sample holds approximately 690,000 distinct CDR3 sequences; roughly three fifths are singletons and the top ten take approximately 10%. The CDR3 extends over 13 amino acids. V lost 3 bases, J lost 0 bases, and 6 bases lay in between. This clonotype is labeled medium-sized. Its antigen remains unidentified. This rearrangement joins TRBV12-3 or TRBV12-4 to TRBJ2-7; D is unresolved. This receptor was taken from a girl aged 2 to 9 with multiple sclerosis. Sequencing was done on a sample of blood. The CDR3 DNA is TGTGCCAGCAGTTTTTCCCGCTCCTACGAGCAGTACTTC. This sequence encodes CASSFSRSYEQYF.